These 16 T cell receptor beta chains originate from one sample sequenced in a study of persistence of HIV-infected CD4 T cells (dated by TCRdb to 2020 to 2022). Reading the label with the study, this specimen's treatment or condition is: suppressive antiretroviral therapy. Cells were stimulated with lysates of CMV-infected fibroblasts at roughly 9.1 ug/mL. Sorting of responding CD4+ T cells was based on upregulation of both CD40 ligand and CD69. The immunoSEQ hsTCRB assay version 4, run in survey mode, was used to sequence TCRbeta repertoires from genomic DNA. The clones in this table, taken by TCRdb from immuneACCESS, are in-frame only. Not every clone is retained; where verified, under half of the shortfall comes from an unresolved V gene, and the cause of the rest is unknown. This sample comprises around 8,000 clones, roughly three fifths of them detected only once. Roughly 19% of the sample is taken by the ten largest.

The antigens of these receptors remain unknown. The sequencing here drew on CD4+ T cells sorted from PBMCs after 18-hour stimulation, taken from a patient who received antiretroviral therapy. What the cell subset or site label conveys for this sample: CD40L+CD69+ CD4 T cells responding to CMV lysate. All receptors come from an adult man with HIV who was CMV-seropositive.

The V gene is TRBV28, the J gene TRBJ1-6; D is perhaps TRBD1 (6 bases). The germline gives CDR1 MDHEN, CDR2 SYDVKM. The CDR3 is 14 residues long. The V end lost 8 bases, the J end lost 6 bases, and 14 bases lay between the germline ends. The CDR3 nucleotides are TGTGCCAGCGCTGGGGGCTGGGGTAATTCACCCCTCCACTTT. Translation: CASAGGWGNSPLHF.

This rearrangement joins TRBV11-2 to TRBJ2-2; weak D call: TRBD1 (6 bases). V was clipped by 5 bases and J by 8 bases, with 24 bases between them. The CDR3 is 17 amino acids. In germline, CDR1 is SGHAT, CDR2 FQNNGV. The CDR3 region has the DNA TGTGCCAGCAGCAAGGGGGAAGGGTTTGTAAGATTAGGGGAGCTGTTTTTT. Protein: CASSKGEGFVRLGELFF.

The chain has TRBV6-1 and TRBJ2-7; D gene uncertain. Trimming left V 1 base short and J 7 bases short, with 17 bases between. This CDR3 has 15 amino acids. Germline CDR1 MNHNS, CDR2 SASEGT. The CDR3 region is CASSEEAGRGREQYF. The CDR3 coding sequence is TGTGCCAGCAGTGAAGAAGCAGGTAGAGGTAGGGAGCAGTACTTC.

This clone was detected only once. The chain carries TRBV2 and TRBJ1-5; TRBD1 matches 7 bases. The germline gives CDR1 SNHLY, CDR2 FYNNEI. The CDR3 is 14 amino acids. V dropped 6 bases and J dropped 0; count of bases not matched to a gene: 2. The CDR3 is CASRGTVSNQPQHF. CDR3 in DNA: TGTGCCAGCAGGGGGACAGTTAGCAATCAGCCCCAGCATTTT.

This chain uses TRBV11-3 with TRBJ2-3; possibly TRBD2 for D (5 bases). V lost 5 bases, J lost 3 bases, and 12 bases lay in between. CDR1 and CDR2 (germline): SGHNT, YENEEA. The CDR3 spans 14 residues. The CDR3 DNA sequence: TGTGCCAGCAGCCCACGTCGCGGGACAGATACGCAGTATTTT. Amino acid sequence: CASSPRRGTDTQYF.

This clone has just a few counts. The chain carries TRBV7-2 and TRBJ2-5; D perhaps matches TRBD1 (5 bases). The CDR3 has 13 amino acids. Trimming took off 5 bases at V and 5 bases at J, with 12 bases between the two ends. Germline lookup yields CDR1 SGHTA and CDR2 FQGNSA. CDR3 in DNA: TGTGCCAGCAGCCAGACGTGGGGCGAGACCCAGTACTTC. This encodes CASSQTWGETQYF.

The chain combines TRBV19 with TRBJ1-5, with a weak D call TRBD1 (5 bases). Germline CDR1 is LNHDA and CDR2 is SQIVND (reference sequence). CDR3 length: 16 amino acids. V lost 7 bases, J lost 0 bases, and 16 bases lay in between. CDR3 region: CASTHGGGVSNQPQHF. The CDR3 DNA reads as TGTGCCAGTACCCACGGGGGGGGAGTTAGCAATCAGCCCCAGCATTTT.

This chain joins TRBV9 and TRBJ2-2; 10 nucleotides align to TRBD1. The CDR3 totals 16 residues. CDR1 and CDR2 from the germline V gene are SGDLS and YYNGEE. J gave up 3 bases and V 3 bases, and 5 bases lay outside the gene matches. This chain's CDR3 is CASSGGQGPHTGELFF. The DNA of the CDR3 is TGTGCCAGCAGCGGGGGACAGGGGCCTCACACCGGGGAGCTGTTTTTT.

J is TRBJ2-6 and V is TRBV7-3; the D gene is possibly TRBD1 (5 bases). Germline loops: CDR1 SGHTA, CDR2 FQGTGA. The CDR3 extends over 18 amino acids. The ends were cut back, 1 base at V and 0 bases at J, with 13 bases in the middle. Here the CDR3 DNA reads TGTGCCAGCAGCTTAATCCCACCAGGGTTCTCTGGGGCCAACGTCCTGACTTTC. Translation: CASSLIPPGFSGANVLTF.

This clone was counted only a few times. V gene TRBV5-5 combines with J gene TRBJ1-5; D gene unclear. The CDR3 sequence is 15 residues long. V was shortened by 3 bases and J by 3 bases, with 13 bases between the two germline ends. Germline CDR1 is SGHKS and CDR2 is YYEKEE (reference sequence). The CDR3, as DNA: TGTGCCAGCAGCTCCAACGAGTTAAACAATCAGCCCCAGCATTTT. As protein: CASSSNELNNQPQHF. Combining the CDR3 with reference TRBV5-5 and TRBJ1-5 gives the whole variable domain DAGVTQSPTHLIKTRGQQVTLRCSPISGHKSVSWYQQVLGQGPQFIFQYYEKEERGRGNFPDRFSARQFPNYSSELNVNALLLGDSALYLCASSSNELNNQPQHFGDGTRLSIL.

The sample holds a few counts of this clone. The rearrangement joins TRBV30 to TRBJ1-1; maybe TRBD1 (6 bases). The germline CDR1 and CDR2 sequences are GTSNPN and SVGIG (reference sequence). V dropped 6 bases and J dropped 1 base, with 6 bases sitting between them. The CDR3 totals 11 residues. CDR3 in DNA: TGTGCCTGCAGGGGGAACACTGAAGCTTTCTTT. Translating gives CACRGNTEAFF.

This clone showed up just a few times. V and J are TRBV2 and TRBJ2-7; 11 bases match TRBD2. Germline assignment: CDR1 SNHLY and CDR2 FYNNEI. This CDR3 is 16 amino acids long. The junction had 7 bases not matched to a gene; V was cut back by 6 bases and J by 0 bases. The CDR3 DNA sequence: TGTGCCAGCAGGGCCGGACTAGCGGGCAACTCCTACGAGCAGTACTTC. Translation: CASRAGLAGNSYEQYF.

This sequence joins TRBV5-4 and TRBJ2-1; 9 bases fit TRBD2. Unmatched junction bases numbered 6, after V lost 4 bases and J lost 4 bases. CDR1 is SGHNT and CDR2 is YYREEE in the germline V gene (reference sequence). This CDR3 has 15 residues. CDR3 sequence reads: CASSQKRGDYNEQFF. CDR3 in DNA: TGTGCCAGCAGCCAAAAGCGGGGGGATTACAATGAGCAGTTCTTC.

V is TRBV19 and J is TRBJ2-5; 9 nucleotides align to TRBD1. V dropped 7 bases and J dropped 4; count of bases not matched to a gene: 13. The length of the CDR3 is 16 residues. The germline gives CDR1 LNHDA, CDR2 SQIVND (reference sequence). CDR3 in amino acids: CASTPRQGGWAETQYF. For the CDR3, the DNA is TGTGCCAGTACCCCAAGACAGGGGGGCTGGGCAGAGACCCAGTACTTC. Supplemented by reference TRBV19 and TRBJ2-5, the full variable domain reads DGGITQSPKYLFRKEGQNVTLSCEQNLNHDAMYWYRQDPGQGLRLIYYSQIVNDFQKGDIAEGYSVSREKKESFPLTVTSAQKNPTAFYLCASTPRQGGWAETQYFGPGTRLLVL.

V usage is TRBV30 and J usage is TRBJ1-1, with TRBD1 as a possible D gene (5 bases). The CDR3 runs 12 residues. Germline V gene data show CDR1 as GTSNPN and CDR2 as SVGIG (reference sequence). V dropped 0 bases and J dropped 10 bases, with 12 bases sitting between them. The CDR3 DNA reads as TGTGCCTGGAGTGTACGCGGGGGAGGAGCTTTCTTT. This translates into CAWSVRGGGAFF. Based on the CDR3 plus reference TRBV30 and TRBJ1-1, the full variable domain is SQTIHQWPATLVQPVGSPLSLECTVEGTSNPNLYWYRQAAGRGLQLLFYSVGIGQISSEVPQNLSASRPQDRQFILSSKKLLLSDSGFYLCAWSVRGGGAFFGQGTRLTVV.

V gene TRBV28 combines with J gene TRBJ1-6; D not resolved. The CDR3 extends over 16 amino acids. V was cut by 3 bases and J by 0 bases, with 9 bases left in between. Germline CDR1 and CDR2: MDHEN and SYDVKM. CDR3 DNA sequence: TGTGCCAGCAGTTTGTCCGGAAGCTCCTATAATTCACCCCTCCACTTT. This gives the protein CASSLSGSSYNSPLHF.